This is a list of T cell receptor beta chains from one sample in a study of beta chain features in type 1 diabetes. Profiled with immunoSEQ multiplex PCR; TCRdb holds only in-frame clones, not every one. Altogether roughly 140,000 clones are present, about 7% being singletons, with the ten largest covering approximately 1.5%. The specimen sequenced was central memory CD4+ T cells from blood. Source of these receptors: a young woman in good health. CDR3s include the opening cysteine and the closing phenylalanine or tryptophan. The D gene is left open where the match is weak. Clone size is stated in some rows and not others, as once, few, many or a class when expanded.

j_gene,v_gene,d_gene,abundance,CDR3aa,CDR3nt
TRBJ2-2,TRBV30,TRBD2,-,CACRTSGNTGELFF,TGTGCCTGCCGGACTAGCGGAAACACCGGGGAGCTGTTTTTT
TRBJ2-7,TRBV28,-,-,CASSFYGDYEQYF,TGTGCCAGCAGTTTCTACGGGGACTACGAGCAGTACTTC
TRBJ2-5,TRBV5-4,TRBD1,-,CASSYTQTGLETQYF,TGTGCCAGCAGCTACACCCAGACAGGGCTGGAGACCCAGTACTTC
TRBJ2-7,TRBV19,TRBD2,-,CASRSNSGGSGEQYF,TGTGCCAGTAGGAGTAATAGCGGGGGCTCTGGCGAGCAGTACTTC
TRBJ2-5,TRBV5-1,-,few,CASSYYPELVETQYF,TGCGCCAGCAGCTACTATCCGGAATTGGTAGAGACCCAGTACTTC
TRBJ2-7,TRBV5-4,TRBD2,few,CASSWDYSSYEQYF,TGTGCCAGCAGCTGGGACTATTCCTCCTACGAGCAGTACTTC
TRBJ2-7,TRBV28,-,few,CASSLRFGQNIYEQYF,TGTGCCAGCAGTTTAAGGTTTGGGCAGAACATCTACGAGCAGTACTTC
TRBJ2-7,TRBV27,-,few,CASSFQGGIDEQYF,TGTGCCAGCAGTTTTCAGGGTGGTATAGACGAGCAGTACTTC
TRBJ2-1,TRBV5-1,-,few,CASSLGDISYNEQFF,TGCGCCAGCAGCTTGGGCGACATCTCCTACAATGAGCAGTTCTTC
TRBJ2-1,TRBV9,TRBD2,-,CASSALNAGGPNEQFF,TGTGCCAGCAGCGCCCTCAACGCGGGAGGGCCCAATGAGCAGTTCTTC
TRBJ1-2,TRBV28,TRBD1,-,CASRAGGRSYGYTF,TGTGCCAGCAGAGCAGGGGGCCGGTCCTATGGCTACACCTTC
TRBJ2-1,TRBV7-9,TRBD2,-,CASSLSSAGVFF,TGTGCCAGCAGCTTAAGTAGCGCGGGGGTCTTCTTC
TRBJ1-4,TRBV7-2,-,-,CASSAARGGGLFF,TGTGCCAGCAGCGCCGCTCGTGGAGGCGGCCTGTTTTTT
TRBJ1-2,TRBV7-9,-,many,CASSPGREDGYTF,TGTGCCAGCAGCCCGGGGAGGGAGGATGGCTACACCTTC
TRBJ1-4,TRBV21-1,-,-,CASSFRQGAEKLFF,TGTGCCAGCAGCTTCAGACAGGGGGCTGAAAAACTGTTTTTT
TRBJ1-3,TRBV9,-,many,CASSVQGLSGNTIYF,TGTGCCAGCAGCGTACAGGGCCTCTCTGGAAACACCATATATTTT